This T cell receptor (beta chain) appears in the sequencing data of a study of T-cell memory formation after mild COVID-19. TCRdb processed the 5' RACE reads anew with MiXCR; each CDR3 protein has one entry. This sample has approximately 300,000 distinct CDR3 sequences, with 19% found just once. The V gene's germline CDR1 is MDHEN and CDR2 SYDVKM. The ends lost 1 base at V and 4 bases at J; junction bases unmatched: 10. CDR3 length equals 20 residues. This clonotype was seen once. This sequence was found in a man aged 18 to 30 who had mild COVID-19 (a few samples of this study predate the infection). Cell type and time point are not known. The gene calls are TRBV28 and TRBJ2-2; TRBD2 agrees at 15 bases. Sequenced sample: PBMCs or a T cell subset sorted from them (not recorded which). CDR3 protein: CASSLFPGLAGGPLTGELFF. The DNA of the CDR3 is TGTGCCAGCAGTTTATTTCCGGGACTAGCGGGGGGACCTCTCACCGGGGAGCTGTTTTTT. Looking up the rest from reference TRBV28 and TRBJ2-2 gives the full variable domain: DVKVTQSSRYLVKRTGEKVFLECVQDMDHENMFWYRQDPGLGLRLIYFSYDVKMKEKGDIPEGYSVSREKKERFSLILESASTNQTSMYLCASSLFPGLAGGPLTGELFFGEGSRLTVL.